Below, 6 T cell receptor beta chains from the same sample are listed, as sequenced in a study of control samples from healthy donors and cancer patients. TCRdb's table, derived via immunoSEQ multiplex PCR, lists solely in-frame clones and lacks some. The data hold about 100,000 clones, with 88% observed a single time. Sequenced material: blood. These receptor sequences come from a man aged 25-45 years in good health.

The chain employs TRBV11-2 and TRBJ2-1; 13 bases line up with TRBD2. V gave up 6 bases and J gave up 7 bases; unmatched junction bases: 6. From germline, CDR1 is SGHAT and CDR2 FQNNGV. This CDR3 spans 15 amino acids. The CDR3 protein is CASRGLAGAGNEQFF. In nucleotides, the CDR3 is TGTGCCAGCAGAGGACTAGCGGGAGCCGGGAATGAGCAGTTCTTC.

This clone was detected only once. The CDR3 DNA is TGTGCCAGCAGCTTAGATAAAGGAAGGGGCTACACCTTC. It translates to CASSLDKGRGYTF. The chain has TRBV7-9 and TRBJ1-2; D not certain. Germline V gives CDR1 SEHNR, CDR2 FQNEAQ (reference sequence). The CDR3 extends over 13 amino acids. With 1 base removed from V and 8 bases from J, the gap between germline ends came to 11 bases.

The chain is built from TRBV7-9 and TRBJ2-2; 9 nucleotides match TRBD2. V lost 5 bases to trimming and J lost 4 bases; unmatched junction nucleotides: 8. The CDR3 contains 16 residues. Germline assignment: CDR1 SEHNR and CDR2 FQNEAQ (reference sequence). The CDR3 DNA is TGTGCCAGCAGCGAAGACCTAGCGGGAACCACCGGGGAGCTGTTTTTT. It yields the protein CASSEDLAGTTGELFF.

Regarding this clone: The junction does not match germline at one end; this may be a read error. The CDR3 loop is CASSVGDRTGGSHGYIF. Written as DNA, the CDR3 is TGTGCCAGCAGCGTAGGTGATCGGACAGGAGGATCCCATGGCTACATCTTC. The rearrangement uses TRBV9 and TRBJ1-2; 7 bases line up with TRBD1. This CDR3 has 17 residues. Germline CDR1 is SGDLS and CDR2 is YYNGEE.

V and J are TRBV7-9 and TRBJ1-1, with D uncertain. The germline gives CDR1 SEHNR, CDR2 FQNEAQ (reference sequence). The CDR3 sequence is 15 residues long. The V end was cut by 1 base, the J end by 3 bases, with 12 bases between. DNA for the CDR3: TGTGCCAGCAGCTTAGTGGGCCGAGGGCACACTGAAGCTTTCTTT. Amino acid sequence: CASSLVGRGHTEAFF.

This sequence joins TRBV7-3 and TRBJ2-1; 11 positions match TRBD2. Per germline, CDR1 SGHTA and CDR2 FQGTGA. V shed 5 bases and J 4 bases; nucleotides not matched to a gene: 4. CDR3 size: 15 residues. Here the CDR3 reads CASSPGTSGYNEQFF. The DNA of the CDR3 is TGTGCCAGCAGCCCCGGGACTAGCGGATACAATGAGCAGTTCTTC.